These 10 T cell receptor beta chains originate from one sample sequenced in a study of T cell responses to AZD1222 COVID-19 vaccine. Generated by immunoSEQ multiplex PCR, the TCRdb table keeps only in-frame clones and is missing some. The data show about 150,000 clones, around 90% seen once. The sample here was peripheral blood, taken 28 days after the second AZD1222 dose. The receptors stem from an adult who received the AZD1222 COVID-19 vaccine.

The J gene is TRBJ2-7, the V gene TRBV18; maybe TRBD2 (5 bases). This CDR3 has 16 residues. The V end lost 4 bases, the J end lost 2 bases, and 18 bases lay between the germline ends. Per germline, CDR1 KGHSH and CDR2 LQKENI. CDR3 protein: CASSLAADRDPYEQYF. The CDR3 DNA follows: TGTGCCAGCTCACTAGCAGCGGACCGTGATCCCTACGAGCAGTACTTC.

This clone has only one observation. The J gene is TRBJ1-1, the V gene TRBV19; D is unresolved. Per the germline V gene, CDR1 is LNHDA and CDR2 is SQIVND (reference sequence). The CDR3 spans 14 residues. Trimming cost V 3 bases and J 6 bases, with 14 bases left between them. CDR3 in DNA: TGTGCCAGTAGTATCCGGGGTTCGGGAGCTGAAGCTTTCTTT. Translated: CASSIRGSGAEAFF.

The rearrangement uses TRBV4-1 and TRBJ2-1; TRBD2 matches at 8 bases. The germline V gene has CDR1 MGHRA and CDR2 YSYEKL. J was trimmed by 8 bases and V by 3 bases; bases with no gene match: 3. The CDR3 loop spans 13 amino acids. CDR3 in DNA: TGCGCCAGCAGCCAGGGACTAGTGGATGAGCAGTTCTTC. Its translation: CASSQGLVDEQFF.

The chain links TRBV7-9 to TRBJ2-1; 11 bases are a match to TRBD1. V was clipped by 4 bases and J by 6 bases; unmatched bases: 11. The CDR3 totals 17 residues. Looked up from germline, CDR1 is SEHNR and CDR2 is FQNEAQ (reference sequence). CDR3 region: CASSYGTGGNLLNEQFF. The CDR3 nucleotides are TGTGCCAGCAGCTACGGGACAGGGGGAAACCTACTCAATGAGCAGTTCTTC.

The V call is TRBV2, the J call TRBJ1-1; the match to TRBD1 covers 7 bases. The ends lost 7 bases at V and 5 bases at J; junction bases unmatched: 7. The CDR3 length is 13 residues. The germline V gene has CDR1 SNHLY and CDR2 FYNNEI. CDR3 sequence reads: CASKGQVGTEAFF. CDR3 sequence (DNA): TGTGCCAGCAAAGGACAGGTGGGGACTGAAGCTTTCTTT.

This clone appeared a single time. The chain recombines TRBV10-2 with TRBJ1-6; D gene unclear. Trimming took off 6 bases at V and 5 bases at J, with 5 bases between the two ends. The CDR3 runs to 12 residues. Germline V lookup: CDR1 WSHSY, CDR2 SAAADI. In nucleotides, the CDR3 is TGCGCCAGCAGACAGAATAATTCACCCCTCCACTTT. It specifies CASRQNNSPLHF.

V and J are TRBV12-3 or TRBV12-4 and TRBJ1-2, with unresolved D. V lost 6 bases and J 6 bases, leaving 5 bases between the germline ends. The CDR3 consists of 10 residues. This CDR3 reads CASSHNGYTF. The DNA of the CDR3 is TGTGCCAGCAGCCATAATGGCTACACCTTC.

The genes are TRBV5-8 and TRBJ1-2, with 8 bases that match TRBD1. The CDR3 is 15 amino acids. CDR1 SGHTS and CDR2 YDEGEE come from the germline V gene. V shed 2 bases and J 4 bases; nucleotides not matched to a gene: 7. CDR3 residues: CASSFRTGQTYGYTF. In DNA form, the CDR3 reads TGTGCCAGCAGCTTTAGGACAGGGCAAACCTATGGCTACACCTTC.

This clone was recorded only once. The rearrangement uses TRBV5-1 and TRBJ1-2; D call uncertain. CDR1 is SGHRS, CDR2 YFSETQ, per germline. CDR3 length: 14 amino acids. Trimming took 4 bases from V and 7 from J, leaving 17 bases between them. CDR3 in amino acids: CASSARGRFGGYTF. In nucleotides, the CDR3 is TGCGCCAGCAGCGCTCGGGGTAGGTTTGGTGGCTACACCTTC.

The chain has TRBV20-1 and TRBJ2-5; D remains unclear. Per the germline V gene, CDR1 is DFQATT and CDR2 is SNEGSKA (reference sequence). V shed 0 bases and J shed 6 bases, with 5 bases lying between them. CDR3 length equals 11 residues. DNA for the CDR3: TGCAGTGCTAGAGATCTGAAGACCCAGTACTTC. It encodes CSARDLKTQYF.